This T cell receptor (beta chain) comes out of a study of cytomegalovirus exposure and HLA in healthy donors. Germline V gives CDR1 ENHRY, CDR2 SYGVKD. V was shortened by 5 bases and J by 5 bases, with 13 bases between the two germline ends. The CDR3 runs 14 residues. Broader study findings: Among donors in an Asian-associated ancestry cluster, a later analysis reportedly found fewer N-insertions than the roughly 700-donor mean.

To note about this clone: Its specificity is not known.

PCR employed 60 Vbeta and 13 Jbeta primers. Profiled with immunoSEQ multiplex PCR; TCRdb holds only in-frame clones, not every one. The sample's table shows about 140,000 clones. The chain has TRBV10-3 and TRBJ2-1; tentative D call: TRBD2 (6 bases). This clonotype was obtained from a woman between 18 and 29 years old in good health and CMV-seronegative. Sequenced: PBMCs. The CDR3 spells CAISLRELHNEQFF. The CDR3 DNA reads as TGTGCCATCAGTCTCCGGGAGCTACACAATGAGCAGTTCTTC.